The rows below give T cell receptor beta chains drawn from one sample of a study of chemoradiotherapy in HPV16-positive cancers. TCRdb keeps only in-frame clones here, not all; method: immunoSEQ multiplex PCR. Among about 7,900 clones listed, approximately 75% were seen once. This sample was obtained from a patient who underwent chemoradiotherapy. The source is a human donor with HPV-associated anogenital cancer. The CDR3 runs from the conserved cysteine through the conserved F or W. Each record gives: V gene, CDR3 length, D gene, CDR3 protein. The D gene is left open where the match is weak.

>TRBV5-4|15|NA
CASSWGRGGGNEQFF
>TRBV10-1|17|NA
CASTGRRLAQSYNEQFF
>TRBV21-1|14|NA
CASSTLTGGHGYTF
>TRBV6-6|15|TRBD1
CASSYQTGANTEAFF
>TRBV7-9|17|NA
CASSLAGGAGSQETQYF
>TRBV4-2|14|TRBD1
CASSQQTGADTQYF
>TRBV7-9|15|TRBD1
CASSLEGGLRQKLFF
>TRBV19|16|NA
CASSIRLGGSNQPQHF
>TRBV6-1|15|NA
CASSEARWGNQPQHF
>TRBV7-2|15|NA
CASSLDSNSGNTIYF
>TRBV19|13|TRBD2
CASRGTMAYEQYF
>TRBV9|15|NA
CASSPGTAWNTEAFF
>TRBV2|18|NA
CASSESPPSGVHTDTQYF
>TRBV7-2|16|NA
CASSIRPGEITGELFF
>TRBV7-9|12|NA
CASSLGLDEQYF
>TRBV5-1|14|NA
CASSLVGDLSPLHF
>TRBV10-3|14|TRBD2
CAIRGLAVTDTQYF
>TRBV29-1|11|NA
CSSRTTNEQFF
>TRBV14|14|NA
CASSQVRGLSEAFF
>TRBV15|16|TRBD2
CATSRDPSSGYNEQFF
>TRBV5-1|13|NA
CASSLAGWGEQYF
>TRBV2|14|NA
CASGEVASTDTQYF
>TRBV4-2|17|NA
CASSQDWSLRGSDGYTF
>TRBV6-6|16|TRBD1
CASSYQGQVRTNVLTF
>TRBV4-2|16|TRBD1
CASSQVLGQGWHEQYF
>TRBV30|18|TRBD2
CAWRDPGLAGQHSYEQYF
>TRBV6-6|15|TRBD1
CASSYSDRGGSPLHF
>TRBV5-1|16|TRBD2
CASSFGLAGVGETQYF
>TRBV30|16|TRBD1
CAWSVGIGQGGETQYF
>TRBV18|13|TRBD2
CASSRERGYEQYF
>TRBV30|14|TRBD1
CAWGTGGAGTEAFF
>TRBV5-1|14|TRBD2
CASSARGGSNEQFF
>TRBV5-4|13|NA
CASSLLPGDEQFF
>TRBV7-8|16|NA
CASSLIPAAGANVLTF
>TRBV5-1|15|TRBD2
CASSFTSGGGREQYF
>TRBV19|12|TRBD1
CASSVGTGALFF
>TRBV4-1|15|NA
CASSQVPDQDTEAFF
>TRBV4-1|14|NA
CASSQVDGYNEQFF
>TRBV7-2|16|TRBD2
CASSFGLAGATDTQYF
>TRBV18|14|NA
CASSIGVGSYEQYF
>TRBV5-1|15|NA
CASSTEGGAYNEQFF
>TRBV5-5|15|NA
CASSWGFGGNQPQHF
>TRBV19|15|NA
CASSIEDTQNSPLHF
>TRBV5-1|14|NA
CASSLATVTDTQYF
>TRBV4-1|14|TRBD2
CASSQVSGQETQYF
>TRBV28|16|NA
CASSPWRGERAGELFF
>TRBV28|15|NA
CASSLLSGEADTQYF
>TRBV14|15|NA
CASSQVGGNTGELFF
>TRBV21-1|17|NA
CAGRDNTGGERPEKLFF
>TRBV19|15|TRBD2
CASSESGTSGGQQYF
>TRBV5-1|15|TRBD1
CASSLGGGSNYEQYF
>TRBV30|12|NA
CAWSSSKGSIYF